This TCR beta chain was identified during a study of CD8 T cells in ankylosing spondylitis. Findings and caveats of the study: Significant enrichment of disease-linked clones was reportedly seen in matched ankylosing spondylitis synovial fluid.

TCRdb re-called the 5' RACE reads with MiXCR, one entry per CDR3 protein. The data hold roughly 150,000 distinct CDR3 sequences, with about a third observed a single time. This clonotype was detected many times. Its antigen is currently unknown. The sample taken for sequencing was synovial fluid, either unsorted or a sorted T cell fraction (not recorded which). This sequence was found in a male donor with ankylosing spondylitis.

The CDR3, as DNA: TGTGCCAGCAGTTCGGGACTAGCGGGAGGGCAAGAGACCCAGTACTTC. This encodes CASSSGLAGGQETQYF. The V call is TRBV28, the J call TRBJ2-5, with 16 positions matching TRBD2. CDR1 MDHEN and CDR2 SYDVKM come from the germline V gene. This CDR3 comprises 16 residues. Unmatched junction bases numbered 1, after V lost 4 bases and J lost 2 bases.